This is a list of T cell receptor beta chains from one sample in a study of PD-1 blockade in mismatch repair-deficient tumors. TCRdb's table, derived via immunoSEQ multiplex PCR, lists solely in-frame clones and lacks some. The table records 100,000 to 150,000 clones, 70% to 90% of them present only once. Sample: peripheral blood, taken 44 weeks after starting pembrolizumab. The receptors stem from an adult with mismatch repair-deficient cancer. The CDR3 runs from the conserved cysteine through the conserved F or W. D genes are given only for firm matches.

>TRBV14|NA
CASSPGHSSYNEQFF
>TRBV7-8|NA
CASSPPRGRGTDTQYF
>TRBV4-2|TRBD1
CASSQGGRGRSYEQYF
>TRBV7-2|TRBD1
CASSRSGTAYNEQFF
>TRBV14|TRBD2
CASSQVRERASGRKVYNEQFF
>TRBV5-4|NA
CASSTAGPHNEQFF
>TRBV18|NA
CASSLDRAGEQYF
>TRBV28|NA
CASSLPSRGIRTDTQYF
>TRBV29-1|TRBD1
CSGGTGDYEQYF
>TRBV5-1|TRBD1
CASRTGTVPVYEQYF
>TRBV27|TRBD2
CASSPYPPGLARGGATYNEQFF
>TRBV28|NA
CASSLLGGPGELFF
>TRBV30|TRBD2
CAWSVWLAGGAFF
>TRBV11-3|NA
CASSLGYGANTGELFF
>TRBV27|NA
CASSLTGQPEQFF
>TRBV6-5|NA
CASSYGTDNEKLFF
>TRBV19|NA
CATDYLNEQFF
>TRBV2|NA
CASSDSQGTHEQYF
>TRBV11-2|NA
CASSFHYGTNEQFF
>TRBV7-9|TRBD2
CASSSTSGGSTDTQYF
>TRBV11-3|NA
CASSLTSFGANVLTF